Presented here are 31 T cell receptor beta chains from one specimen sequenced in a study of PD-L1 blockade in urothelial cancer. The data were produced by immunoSEQ multiplex PCR, yet TCRdb's version contains in-frame clones alone and is incomplete. The sample yields under 30,000 clones, 87% seen once. The starting material was PBMCs, obtained around atezolizumab (anti-PD-L1) treatment. These receptors were obtained from a man in his fifties or sixties with urothelial cancer.

This chain connects TRBV2 to TRBJ1-1; D is perhaps TRBD1 (6 bases). Germline-derived CDR1 and CDR2 are SNHLY and FYNNEI. This CDR3 is built from 13 residues. V shed 11 bases and J shed 2 bases, with 15 bases lying between them. As DNA, the CDR3 is TGTGCCTGTAGGGGGGGGCTAAACACTGAAGCTTTCTTT. Its translation: CACRGGLNTEAFF.

The chain employs TRBV18 and TRBJ1-1; no clear D. This CDR3 has 16 residues. Trimming took 0 bases from V and 0 from J, leaving 11 bases between them. Looked up from germline, CDR1 is KGHSH and CDR2 is LQKENI. CDR3 in amino acids: CASSPPNSPMNTEAFF. As DNA, the CDR3 is TGTGCCAGCTCACCACCGAACAGCCCAATGAACACTGAAGCTTTCTTT.

V and J are TRBV5-4 and TRBJ2-1, with 8 positions matching TRBD2. This CDR3 is 16 amino acids long. V was pared by 2 bases and J by 4 bases, with 8 bases of the junction left unmatched. Germline V gene data show CDR1 as SGHNT and CDR2 as YYREEE (reference sequence). The CDR3 region has the DNA TGTGCCAGCAGCTTTGGTAGTAGCGGGGCTTACAATGAGCAGTTCTTC. Protein: CASSFGSSGAYNEQFF.

The CDR3 nucleotides read TGTGCCAGTAGCTTAACCCGACTAGCGGGAGGAGTGGAGACCCAGTACTTC. This sequence encodes CASSLTRLAGGVETQYF. This sequence joins TRBV19 and TRBJ2-5; TRBD2 matches 13 bases. V gave up 6 bases and J gave up 5 bases; unmatched junction bases: 12. The CDR3 loop spans 17 amino acids. Germline V gene data show CDR1 as LNHDA and CDR2 as SQIVND (reference sequence).

V gene TRBV7-9 combines with J gene TRBJ2-7; no firm D call. Germline values: CDR1 SEHNR, CDR2 FQNEAQ (reference sequence). The CDR3 is 15 amino acids. Trimming shortened V by 1 base and J by 0 bases, and 10 bases separated the two germline ends. CDR3 protein: CASSLVLSSSYEQYF. The CDR3 region has the DNA TGTGCCAGCAGCTTAGTACTTTCTAGCTCCTACGAGCAGTACTTC.

The chain employs TRBV29-1 and TRBJ2-3; 7 nucleotides match TRBD1. J was trimmed by 1 base and V by 3 bases; bases with no gene match: 10. CDR1 and CDR2 (germline): SQVTM, ANQGSEA. The CDR3 loop spans 16 amino acids. In DNA form, the CDR3 reads TGCAGCGTTGACCAGCTTGGCCAGGGGGGCACAGATACGCAGTATTTT. Its translation: CSVDQLGQGGTDTQYF.

The rearrangement uses TRBV7-6 and TRBJ2-2; 7 bases fit TRBD2. Germline CDR1 reads SGHVS; CDR2 reads FNYEAQ. This CDR3 contains 16 residues. Unmatched junction bases numbered 5, after V lost 4 bases and J lost 0 bases. The CDR3: CASSSRGGPNTGELFF. The CDR3 nucleotides are TGTGCCAGCAGCTCCCGCGGGGGTCCGAACACCGGGGAGCTGTTTTTT.

V gene TRBV5-4 combines with J gene TRBJ2-6; D is ambiguous. The CDR3 runs to 15 residues. V lost 5 bases and J 0 bases, leaving 9 bases between the germline ends. CDR1 SGHNT and CDR2 YYREEE come from the germline V gene (reference sequence). CDR3 DNA sequence: TGTGCCAGCAGTCAGGCCAGCTCTGGGGCCAACGTCCTGACTTTC. As protein: CASSQASSGANVLTF.

V gene TRBV5-8 combines with J gene TRBJ2-2; the match to TRBD2 covers 8 bases. Germline V CDR1 and CDR2: SGHTS, YDEGEE. V was clipped by 6 bases and J by 1 base; unmatched bases: 8. The CDR3 runs 16 residues. The CDR3 DNA is TGTGCCAGCAACCACTACGGGAGGGGGAACACCGGGGAGCTGTTTTTT. It specifies CASNHYGRGNTGELFF. The full variable domain, in which reference TRBV5-8 and TRBJ2-2 provide the parts outside the CDR3, is EAGVTQSPTHLIKTRGQQATLRCSPISGHTSVYWYQQALGLGLQFLLWYDEGEERNRGNFPPRFSGRQFPNYSSELNVNALELEDSALYLCASNHYGRGNTGELFFGEGSRLTVL.

The J gene is TRBJ2-3, the V gene TRBV7-9; 9 positions match TRBD2. Germline V gene lookup returns CDR1 SEHNR and CDR2 FQNEAQ (reference sequence). Trimming took 5 bases from V and 6 from J; bases not matched to a gene: 12. The CDR3 runs to 16 residues. CDR3 region: CASSPGGVAGADTQYF. CDR3 in DNA: TGTGCCAGCAGCCCGGGCGGGGTAGCGGGAGCTGATACGCAGTATTTT.

The CDR3 spells CASSIPGKKRYTIYF. The CDR3 nucleotides read TGTGCCAGTAGTATACCGGGGAAGAAAAGATACACCATATATTTT. J is TRBJ1-3 and V is TRBV19; D is uncertain. The CDR3 covers 15 residues. The V gene lost 2 bases and the J gene lost 8 bases, with 16 bases spanning the gap. Germline values: CDR1 LNHDA, CDR2 SQIVND (reference sequence).

DNA for the CDR3: TGCGCCAGCAGCTTGACGACTAGCGGGAGGGCGCAGTACAATGAGCAGTTCTTC. Protein: CASSLTTSGRAQYNEQFF. The chain recombines TRBV5-1 with TRBJ2-1, with TRBD2 matching over 14 bases. Germline V lookup: CDR1 SGHRS, CDR2 YFSETQ. The CDR3 sequence is 18 residues long. V was pared by 1 base and J by 4 bases, with 7 bases of the junction left unmatched. The full variable domain, rest sourced from reference TRBV5-1 and TRBJ2-1, is KAGVTQTPRYLIKTRGQQVTLSCSPISGHRSVSWYQQTPGQGLQFLFEYFSETQRNKGNFPGRFSGRQFSNSRSEMNVSTLELGDSALYLCASSLTTSGRAQYNEQFFGPGTRLTVL.

The chain links TRBV7-8 to TRBJ2-5; 7 bases agree with TRBD1. Losses at the gene ends were 3 bases for V and 4 bases for J; bases not matched to a gene: 5. The CDR3 is 14 amino acids. Germline V gives CDR1 SGHVS, CDR2 FQNEAQ. The DNA of the CDR3 is TGTGCCAGCAGCTTGGGACAGATACTAGAGACCCAGTACTTC. Residues: CASSLGQILETQYF.

V is TRBV5-5 and J is TRBJ1-5; the D gene is possibly TRBD1 (6 bases). Trimming took 4 bases from V and 2 from J, leaving 19 bases between them. CDR3 size: 17 residues. CDR1 SGHKS and CDR2 YYEKEE come from the germline V gene (reference sequence). The CDR3 here is CASSTGGGARRNQPQHF. The CDR3 DNA sequence: TGTGCCAGCAGCACAGGAGGGGGGGCGCGGCGCAATCAGCCCCAGCATTTT.

This clone came up a few times. This rearrangement joins TRBV19 to TRBJ1-1; a possible D gene is TRBD1 (5 bases). Trimming pared 4 bases from V and 4 bases from J, leaving 13 bases between. This CDR3 contains 14 residues. CDR1 and CDR2 (germline): LNHDA, SQIVND (reference sequence). For the CDR3, the DNA is TGTGCCAGTAGTAAGCAGGGTGATAGCACTGAAGCTTTCTTT. Encoded protein: CASSKQGDSTEAFF.

This clone was counted only a few times. CDR3 residues: CASSARAQGELFF. Here the CDR3 DNA reads TGCGCCAGCAGTGCGAGGGCCCAGGGGGAGCTGTTTTTT. The rearrangement links TRBV10-1 to TRBJ2-2, with D perhaps TRBD2 (5 bases). CDR1 is WNHNN, CDR2 SYGVQD, per germline (reference sequence). Trimming removed 4 bases from V and 8 bases from J, with 11 bases in between. The CDR3 has 13 residues.

This clone came up a few times. The V gene is TRBV9, the J gene TRBJ1-1; D ambiguous. Trimming removed 3 bases from V and 3 bases from J, with 9 bases in between. The CDR3 is 13 residues long. Germline V gene sequence: CDR1 SGDLS, CDR2 YYNGEE. CDR3 in amino acids: CASSAWSDTEAFF. CDR3 bases: TGTGCCAGCAGCGCCTGGTCGGACACTGAAGCTTTCTTT. Combining the CDR3 with reference TRBV9 and TRBJ1-1 gives the whole variable domain DSGVTQTPKHLITATGQRVTLRCSPRSGDLSVYWYQQSLDQGLQFLIQYYNGEERAKGNILERFSAQQFPDLHSELNLSSLELGDSALYFCASSAWSDTEAFFGQGTRLTVV.

This clone was observed a handful of times. The rearrangement joins TRBV7-8 to TRBJ2-3; tentative D call: TRBD2 (6 bases). V gave up 5 bases and J gave up 10 bases, with 16 bases separating them. CDR1 is SGHVS and CDR2 is FQNEAQ in the germline V gene. The CDR3 consists of 13 residues. CDR3 region: CASSLGGERPQYF. The CDR3 region has the DNA TGTGCCAGCAGCCTCGGCGGGGAGAGGCCGCAGTATTTT.

CDR3 bases: TGCGCCAGCAGTCAATTAGTCTGGGACAGGGACACCTACGAGCAGTACTTC. Protein sequence: CASSQLVWDRDTYEQYF. The rearrangement links TRBV23-1 to TRBJ2-7; 9 bases are shared with TRBD1. TRBV23-1 falls under the ORF class, with uncertain function. The CDR3 covers 17 residues. Unmatched junction bases numbered 9, after V lost 1 base and J lost 2 bases.

V usage is TRBV9 and J usage is TRBJ2-2; perhaps TRBD2 as D (6 bases). The germline CDR1 and CDR2 sequences are SGDLS and YYNGEE. The CDR3 covers 16 residues. V lost 2 bases, J lost 1 base, and 12 bases lay in between. The CDR3 protein is CASSVNSGGNTGELFF. The CDR3 DNA sequence: TGTGCCAGCAGCGTTAATAGCGGAGGGAACACCGGGGAGCTGTTTTTT. Full variable domain (missing parts from reference TRBV9 and TRBJ2-2): DSGVTQTPKHLITATGQRVTLRCSPRSGDLSVYWYQQSLDQGLQFLIQYYNGEERAKGNILERFSAQQFPDLHSELNLSSLELGDSALYFCASSVNSGGNTGELFFGEGSRLTVL.

The rearrangement links TRBV4-3 to TRBJ2-3, with 15 bases identical to TRBD2. The CDR3 has 18 residues. Germline-derived CDR1 and CDR2 are LGHNA and YSLEER. V dropped 1 base and J dropped 4; count of bases not matched to a gene: 6. The CDR3 coding sequence is TGCGCCAGCAGCCAAGCGTGGGGACTAGCGGGAGGTGCAGATACGCAGTATTTT. This translates into CASSQAWGLAGGADTQYF.

This sequence joins TRBV27 and TRBJ1-3; TRBD1 matches at 7 bases. From germline, CDR1 is MNHEY and CDR2 SMNVEV (reference sequence). V dropped 6 bases and J dropped 4; count of bases not matched to a gene: 0. CDR3 length: 12 residues. CDR3 sequence reads: CASRGQGNTIYF. CDR3 DNA: TGTGCCAGCAGGGGACAGGGAAACACCATATATTTT.

The rearrangement uses TRBV19 and TRBJ1-2; D uncertain. Deletions cut 1 base from V and 5 bases from J, with 11 bases between. Germline V gene lookup returns CDR1 LNHDA and CDR2 SQIVND (reference sequence). The CDR3 sequence is 14 residues long. CDR3: CASSIAGRNYGYTF. The CDR3 DNA reads as TGTGCCAGTAGTATAGCAGGAAGGAATTATGGCTACACCTTC.

The rearrangement uses TRBV5-1 and TRBJ2-1, with 9 positions matching TRBD2. Germline-derived CDR1 and CDR2 are SGHRS and YFSETQ. The CDR3 consists of 16 residues. The V gene end was trimmed by 4 bases and the J gene end by 10 bases; junction bases not matched to a gene: 15. CDR3 residues: CASSPTIAGAKHEQFF. CDR3 sequence (DNA): TGCGCCAGCAGCCCCACGATAGCGGGAGCGAAACACGAGCAGTTCTTC.

The gene calls are TRBV6-1 and TRBJ2-5; perhaps TRBD2 as D (5 bases). V lost 2 bases and J lost 5, with 6 bases in between. This CDR3 comprises 12 residues. The germline V gene encodes CDR1 MNHNS and CDR2 SASEGT. The CDR3 DNA reads as TGTGCCAGCAGTGAACAGCGGGAGACCCAGTACTTC. It is translated as CASSEQRETQYF.

The V gene is TRBV30, the J gene TRBJ2-2, with 8 bases fitting TRBD1. The junction had 3 bases not matched to a gene; V was cut back by 4 bases and J by 2 bases. This CDR3 comprises 14 residues. Germline V gene sequence: CDR1 GTSNPN, CDR2 SVGIG (reference sequence). CDR3 in DNA: TGTGCCTGGATCGGGACAGGAAACACCGGGGAGCTGTTTTTT. This sequence encodes CAWIGTGNTGELFF.

The genes are TRBV6-5 and TRBJ2-7; the match to TRBD1 covers 7 bases. Germline-derived CDR1 and CDR2 are MNHEY and SVGAGI. V was pared by 5 bases and J by 7 bases, with 8 bases of the junction left unmatched. The length of the CDR3 is 13 residues. CDR3 DNA: TGTGCCAGCAGTCCAACGACAGGGTTAGAGCAGTACTTC. It yields the protein CASSPTTGLEQYF.

V is TRBV19 and J is TRBJ2-6; 8 bases line up with TRBD1. Germline V lookup: CDR1 LNHDA, CDR2 SQIVND (reference sequence). This CDR3 region has 18 residues. Trimming took 6 bases from V and 0 from J; bases not matched to a gene: 10. CDR3 sequence reads: CASSPGGTGRSGANVLTF. CDR3 DNA sequence: TGTGCCAGTAGCCCTGGGGGGACAGGTCGCTCTGGGGCCAACGTCCTGACTTTC.

This chain uses TRBV28 with TRBJ1-2; D ambiguous. V dropped 7 bases and J dropped 7 bases, with 16 bases sitting between them. From germline, CDR1 is MDHEN and CDR2 SYDVKM. The CDR3 totals 13 residues. The CDR3 sequence is CASIAPEKRGYTF. CDR3 coding DNA: TGTGCCAGCATAGCTCCTGAAAAGCGTGGCTACACCTTC.

This chain connects TRBV4-3 to TRBJ2-1, with D unclear. Germline lookup yields CDR1 LGHNA and CDR2 YSLEER. The CDR3 contains 14 residues. Trimming took 5 bases from V and 1 from J, leaving 9 bases between them. The DNA for the CDR3 is TGCGCCAGCAGCGACGCGGCGTCCTACAATGAGCAGTTCTTC. This encodes CASSDAASYNEQFF.

J is TRBJ1-2 and V is TRBV9, with D perhaps TRBD1 (6 bases). CDR3 size: 15 residues. The V and J ends lost 0 bases and 7 bases respectively, with 16 bases between them. The germline V gene encodes CDR1 SGDLS and CDR2 YYNGEE. This chain's CDR3 is CASSVAPGALGGYTF. As DNA, the CDR3 is TGTGCCAGCAGCGTAGCCCCAGGGGCGCTGGGTGGCTACACCTTC. Combining the CDR3 with reference TRBV9 and TRBJ1-2 gives the whole variable domain DSGVTQTPKHLITATGQRVTLRCSPRSGDLSVYWYQQSLDQGLQFLIQYYNGEERAKGNILERFSAQQFPDLHSELNLSSLELGDSALYFCASSVAPGALGGYTFGSGTRLTVV.